One sample yielded the 9 T cell receptor beta chains listed below, sequenced in a study of radiotherapy plus CTLA-4 blockade in lung cancer. Generated by immunoSEQ multiplex PCR, the TCRdb table keeps only in-frame clones and is missing some. This sample yields about 85,000 clones, of which approximately 83% are seen a single time; just over 2% belongs to the top ten. Sequenced here: peripheral blood, sampled from a patient treated with radiotherapy plus ipilimumab. These receptors were obtained from a human donor with non-small cell lung cancer who had a partial response to radiotherapy plus ipilimumab.

The V call is TRBV7-6, the J call TRBJ2-7; perhaps TRBD1 as D (7 bases). Germline CDR1 SGHVS, CDR2 FNYEAQ. This CDR3 has 14 amino acids. V was cut by 5 bases and J by 4 bases, with 15 bases left in between. The CDR3 loop reads CASSLEGQSYEQYF. The CDR3 DNA is TGTGCCAGCAGCCTGGAGGGACAGAGTTACGAGCAGTACTTC.

The CDR3 protein is CASSSRQGASSYEQYF. In DNA form, the CDR3 reads TGTGCCAGCAGTTCCCGACAGGGGGCAAGCAGTTACGAGCAGTACTTC. The chain links TRBV27 to TRBJ2-7; 10 nucleotides agree with TRBD1. Unmatched junction bases numbered 10, after V lost 4 bases and J lost 4 bases. Germline V CDR1 and CDR2: MNHEY, SMNVEV (reference sequence). The CDR3 is 16 amino acids.

The chain recombines TRBV15 with TRBJ2-7, with 12 bases matching TRBD2. The ends lost 4 bases at V and 2 bases at J; junction bases unmatched: 3. The CDR3 length is 15 residues. Germline assignment: CDR1 LNHNV and CDR2 YYDKDF (reference sequence). In nucleotides, the CDR3 is TGTGCCACCAGCACCAGACTAGCGGGAGCCTACGAGCAGTACTTC. Residues: CATSTRLAGAYEQYF.

The V gene is TRBV7-9, the J gene TRBJ1-2; 8 bases are shared with TRBD1. V was pared by 0 bases and J by 7 bases, with 4 bases of the junction left unmatched. The CDR3 loop spans 14 amino acids. Germline loops: CDR1 SEHNR, CDR2 FQNEAQ (reference sequence). This chain's CDR3 is CASSLAGQGRGYTF. The CDR3 DNA reads TGTGCCAGCAGCTTAGCCGGACAGGGACGTGGCTACACCTTC.

The chain recombines TRBV28 with TRBJ2-7; D is undetermined. Between the trimmed V and J ends, which lost 4 bases and 9 bases, there was a span of 10 bases. Germline V gives CDR1 MDHEN, CDR2 SYDVKM. The CDR3 covers 11 residues. In nucleotides, the CDR3 is TGTGCCAGCAGTTCCTTCCCCGGGCAGTACTTC. This codes for CASSSFPGQYF.

The chain recombines TRBV5-1 with TRBJ1-1, with D possibly being TRBD1 (6 bases). The CDR3 is made up of 16 amino acids. Germline CDR1 reads SGHRS; CDR2 reads YFSETQ. V was clipped by 4 bases and J by 1 base, with 17 bases between them. The CDR3 coding sequence is TGCGCCAGCAGCCGGGGGGCAGGAGGTACGAACACTGAAGCTTTCTTT. Translated: CASSRGAGGTNTEAFF.

This rearrangement joins TRBV27 to TRBJ1-1; 9 bases fit TRBD1. The CDR3 is made up of 13 amino acids. Germline CDR1 MNHEY, CDR2 SMNVEV (reference sequence). The junction had 11 bases not matched to a gene; V was cut back by 8 bases and J by 10 bases. The CDR3 is CASGEDRGERAFF. CDR3 in DNA: TGTGCCAGCGGCGAGGACAGGGGAGAAAGAGCTTTCTTT.

The chain is built from TRBV4-2 and TRBJ1-1; D is uncertain. Germline CDR1 and CDR2: LGHNA and YNFKEQ. The CDR3 is 15 residues long. V was pared by 0 bases and J by 0 bases, with 8 bases between. CDR3 amino acids: CASSQEAAMNTEAFF. The CDR3 nucleotides are TGTGCCAGCAGCCAAGAAGCGGCTATGAACACTGAAGCTTTCTTT.

Only one count was recorded for this clone. The CDR3 bases are TGTGCCAGCAGTCCCTTCAGAGCAGGGGTTTATAACTATGGCTACACCTTC. The encoded protein is CASSPFRAGVYNYGYTF. This sequence joins TRBV28 and TRBJ1-2; TRBD1 might be the D (6 bases). The CDR3 is made up of 17 amino acids. Trimming removed 5 bases at V and 1 base at J, with 20 bases between. Germline values: CDR1 MDHEN, CDR2 SYDVKM.